The 2 T cell receptor beta chains below were found in one sample sequenced in a study of identical twins. Via MiXCR, TCRdb re-called the 5' RACE reads, giving one row per CDR3 protein. The sample lists roughly 200,000 distinct CDR3 sequences; 6.5% to 8.5% were seen once. This sample also appeared in a second study, on yellow fever vaccine responses in identical twins.

Sequenced input: memory (CD45RO+) T cells sorted from blood. Every receptor here comes from a woman younger than 30 in good health.

There are a few counts of this clonotype. V gene TRBV9 combines with J gene TRBJ2-7, with TRBD1 identical over 10 bases. V trimming: 3 bases; J trimming: 7 bases; junction bases outside the gene matches: 13. The CDR3 extends over 16 amino acids. Germline CDR1 reads SGDLS; CDR2 reads YYNGEE. The CDR3 here is CASSGPSRQGAGEQYF. CDR3 nucleotides: TGTGCCAGCAGCGGGCCCTCTCGACAGGGGGCGGGGGAGCAGTACTTC.

This clonotype appeared many times. V is TRBV6-1 and J is TRBJ1-6; D not certain. With 5 bases removed from V and 8 bases from J, the gap between germline ends came to 10 bases. CDR1 and CDR2 (germline): MNHNS, SASEGT. The CDR3 spans 13 residues. The CDR3 is CASSQREDSPLHF. CDR3 sequence (DNA): TGTGCCAGCAGTCAGCGAGAGGATTCACCCCTCCACTTT.